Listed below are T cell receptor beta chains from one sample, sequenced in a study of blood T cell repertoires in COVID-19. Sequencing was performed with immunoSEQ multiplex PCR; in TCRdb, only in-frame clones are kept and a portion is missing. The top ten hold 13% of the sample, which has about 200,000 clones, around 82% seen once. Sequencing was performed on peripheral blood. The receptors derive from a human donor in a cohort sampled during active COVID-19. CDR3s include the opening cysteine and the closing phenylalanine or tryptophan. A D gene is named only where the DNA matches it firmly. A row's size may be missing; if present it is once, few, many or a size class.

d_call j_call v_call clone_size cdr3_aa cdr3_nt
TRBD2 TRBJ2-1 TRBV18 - CASSPRLAGGDGEQFF TGTGCCAGCTCACCACGGCTAGCGGGGGGTGATGGTGAGCAGTTCTTC
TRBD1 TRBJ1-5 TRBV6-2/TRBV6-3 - CASSKFGTAISNQPQHF TGTGCCAGCAGTAAGTTTGGGACAGCGATTAGCAATCAGCCCCAGCATTTT
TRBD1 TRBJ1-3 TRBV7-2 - CASSLGPTGTGNTIYF TGTGCCAGCAGCTTAGGGCCGACAGGGACTGGAAACACCATATATTTT
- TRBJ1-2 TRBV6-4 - CASSDSPAGQTYGYTF TGTGCCAGCAGTGATTCCCCAGCGGGGCAGACCTATGGCTACACCTTC
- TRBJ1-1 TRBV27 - CASSPGGNTEAFF TGTGCCAGCAGTCCCGGGGGAAACACTGAAGCTTTCTTT
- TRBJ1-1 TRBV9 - CASTPSEAYGVEAFF TGTGCCAGCACTCCGTCGGAAGCGTATGGAGTTGAAGCTTTCTTT
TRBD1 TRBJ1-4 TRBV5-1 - CASSRGQGGSANEKLFF TGCGCCAGCAGCAGGGGACAGGGAGGGTCCGCTAATGAAAAACTGTTTTTT
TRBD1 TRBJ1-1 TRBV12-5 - CASGLWTGNTEAFF TGTGCTAGTGGTTTGTGGACAGGGAACACTGAAGCTTTCTTT
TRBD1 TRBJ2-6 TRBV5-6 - CASSLPGQGGANVLTF TGTGCCAGCAGCTTGCCGGGACAGGGTGGGGCCAACGTCCTGACTTTC
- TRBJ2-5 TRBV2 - CASSESQVGETQYF TGTGCCAGCAGTGAGAGTCAGGTTGGGGAGACCCAGTACTTC
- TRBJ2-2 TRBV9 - CASSVGQKNTGELFF TGTGCCAGCAGCGTAGGACAGAAGAACACCGGGGAGCTGTTTTTT
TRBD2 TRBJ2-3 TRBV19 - CASSTLAGGPYTQYF TGTGCCAGTAGTACCCTAGCGGGAGGGCCGTATACGCAGTATTTT
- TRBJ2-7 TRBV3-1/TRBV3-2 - CASSPSLASEQYF TGTGCCAGCAGCCCTTCCCTAGCTTCCGAGCAGTACTTC
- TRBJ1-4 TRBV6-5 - CASSRRRGDPLFF TGTGCCAGCAGCCGCCGAAGGGGCGATCCGCTGTTTTTT
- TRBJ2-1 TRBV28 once CASSLGGSYNEQFF TGTGCCAGCAGTTTGGGGGGCTCCTACAATGAGCAGTTCTTC
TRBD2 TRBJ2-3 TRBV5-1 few CASSSGLEADTQYF TGCGCCAGCAGCTCCGGACTAGAGGCAGATACGCAGTATTTT
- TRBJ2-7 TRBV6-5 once CASSPRTDAYEQYF TGTGCCAGCAGTCCCAGGACAGACGCCTACGAGCAGTACTTC
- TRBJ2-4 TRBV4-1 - CASSQAERGVQYF TGCGCCAGCAGCCAAGCGGAGCGTGGTGTTCAGTACTTC
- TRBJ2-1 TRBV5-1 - CASSLAGGLTHNEQFF TGCGCCAGCAGCTTGGCCGGGGGGCTAACCCACAATGAGCAGTTCTTC
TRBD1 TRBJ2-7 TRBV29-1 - CSVEDRGYEQYF TGCAGCGTTGAAGACAGGGGGTACGAGCAGTACTTC
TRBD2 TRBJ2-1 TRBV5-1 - CASSPRLAAGNEQFF TGCGCCAGCAGCCCGCGCCTAGCGGCGGGCAATGAGCAGTTCTTC
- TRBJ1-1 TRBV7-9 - CASRQEQGFPEAFF TGTGCCAGCAGACAGGAACAGGGATTCCCTGAAGCTTTCTTT
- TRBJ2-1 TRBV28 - CASSFRGPNEQFF TGTGCCAGCAGTTTTCGTGGGCCGAATGAGCAGTTCTTC
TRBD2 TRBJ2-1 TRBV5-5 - CASSPGRGGGYNEQFF TGTGCCAGCAGCCCCGGGCGGGGGGGCGGTTACAATGAGCAGTTCTTC
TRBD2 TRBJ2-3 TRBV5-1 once CASSPTSGIKDTQYF TGCGCCAGCAGCCCAACTAGCGGGATTAAGGATACGCAGTATTTT
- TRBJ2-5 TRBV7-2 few CASSLSRGTETQYF TGTGCCAGCAGCCTGTCCCGGGGGACAGAGACCCAGTACTTC
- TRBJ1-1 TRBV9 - CASSVALNTEAFF TGTGCCAGCAGCGTAGCATTGAACACTGAAGCTTTCTTT
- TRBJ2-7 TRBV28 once CASSLAPLGGSGQYF TGTGCCAGCAGTTTGGCCCCCTTGGGGGGATCTGGGCAGTACTTC
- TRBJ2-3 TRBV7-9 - CASSLQEYTDTQYF TGTGCCAGCAGCTTGCAGGAATACACAGATACGCAGTATTTT
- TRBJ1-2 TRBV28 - CASSFGFYGYTF TGTGCCAGCAGTTTCGGTTTCTATGGCTACACCTTC
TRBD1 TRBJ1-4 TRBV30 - CAWSVPGPPGGEKLFF TGTGCCTGGAGTGTTCCCGGGCCCCCAGGGGGAGAAAAACTGTTTTTT